One T cell receptor beta chain is described in this entry. This clonotype was counted at least ten times. Its antigen remains undetermined. There are no base qualities to consult, and no much larger clone falls within one base. The sample comes from a study of CD8+CD57+ T cells in acquired aplastic anemia (dated by TCRdb to 2016 to 2019). Turning to the overall study: On average, sorted CD4+ and CD8+ cells yielded around 3.5 ug of extracted DNA, with a range of about 0.18 to 30 ug. A CD8+CD57+ expansion meant a frequency higher than the mean frequency seen in healthy subjects. What the study reported, not specific to this receptor: Patients and healthy controls showed no significant difference in CD8+ Simpson's diversity (P=0.060). Around 30 CD8+ CDR3 sequences were shared between patients and controls but appeared highly expressed in patients and within their immunodominant clones.

Genomic DNA served as template for TCR beta VDJ combination and CDR3 sequence profiling. An Illumina HiSeq 2000 was the platform used for TCR repertoire sequencing. In the authors' own workflow: TRBV/TRBJ rearrangement plots, CDR3 size and DJ length profiles, and Simpson's diversity index were used to evaluate the repertoires. The immunodominant clone was defined as the most abundant DNA sequence in deep sequencing data. CDR3 amino acid sequences were checked for sharing across subjects and were also compared against the VDJdb database and published repertoires. Clones were called with MiXCR by TCRdb after fastp trimmed the public reads at Q25, and only in-frame beta chains were retained. CDR3 protein sequences are deduplicated, and each keeps its most common genes and DNA. TCRdb assigned the V and J calls; the authors' analysis was not used. Recorded for this sample are 150,000 to 200,000 distinct CDR3 sequences; around half of them occurred a single time. Clones ranked in the top ten supply more than 1% of the sample.

Flow cytometry had shown CD8+CD57+ cell expansion in the patients selected for sequencing. Every patient had a diagnosis of severe acquired aplastic anemia based on International Study of Aplastic Anemia and Agranulocytosis and Camitta criteria. Patients had received no therapy at the time of blood sampling. In this study, sorted CD4+ and CD8+ T cells from the blood of healthy subjects and of severe aplastic anemia patients had their TCR repertoires deep-sequenced. In the USA, patient enrollment took place under clinicaltrials.gov protocols 00001620, 01623167, 00001397, 00071045, 00081523 and 00961064. Ficoll-Paque density gradient centrifugation was used to isolate peripheral blood mononuclear cells. CD4+ and CD8+ T cells were sorted by FACS or magnetic beads before DNA extraction. This TCR came from a human donor with aplastic anemia. Source material: sorted CD4+, CD8+, or CD8+CD57+ T cells (not recorded which) from PBMCs.

The nucleotide sequence is TGTGCCAGCAGGGCGGACAGGTACCAAGAGACCCAGTACTTC. Its product reads: CASRADRYQETQYF. The rearrangement joined TRBV2 to TRBJ2-5; TRBD1 lines up with 7 middle nucleotides. Trimmed from V: 6 bases; trimmed from J: 0 bases; junction bases lacking a gene match: 4. The CDR3 spans 14 residues, from the cysteine through the phenylalanine. Only the CDR3 region is kept as DNA, spanning 42 bases read in frame from base 1. In the germline V gene, CDR1 corresponds to SNHLY and CDR2 to FYNNEI. Reference TRBV2 and TRBJ2-5 genes cover what lies past the CDR3, so the full variable domain is EPEVTQTPSHQVTQMGQEVILRCVPISNHLYFYWYRQILGQKVEFLVSFYNNEISEKSEIFDDQFSVERPDGSNFTLKIRSTKLEDSAMYFCASRADRYQETQYFGPGTRLLVL.